One and the same sample provided the 31 T cell receptor beta chains below, sequenced in a study of blood T cell repertoires in COVID-19 (TCRdb year 2020). The method was the immunoSEQ multiplex PCR assay. The source is immuneACCESS, and TCRdb retained only in-frame sequences with V and J called. Part of the clones is not carried over; for the studies checked, unresolved V genes explain less than half of this, and the remainder is unexplained. This sample is represented by about 100,000 clones; roughly nine tenths of them were singletons. Of the sample, approximately 2% is held by the ten largest clones. Sequencing was performed on peripheral blood. These receptors originate from a man aged 50 to 60 with active COVID-19.

The chain uses TRBV7-8 and TRBJ2-7; 10 bases agree with TRBD1. The V gene end was trimmed by 5 bases and the J gene end by 5 bases; junction bases not matched to a gene: 9. Germline-derived CDR1 and CDR2 are SGHVS and FQNEAQ. The CDR3 totals 15 residues. For the CDR3, the DNA is TGTGCCAGCAGCCTAGGGGGACAGGGGCTCCACGAGCAGTACGTC. It codes for CASSLGGQGLHEQYV.

The table lists this clone with a count of one. The chain combines TRBV19 with TRBJ2-7, with 7 bases aligning to TRBD1. Germline values: CDR1 LNHDA, CDR2 SQIVND (reference sequence). CDR3 size: 13 residues. V gave up 6 bases and J gave up 2 bases; unmatched junction bases: 4. CDR3 sequence reads: CASSLGTAYEQYF. The CDR3 DNA reads as TGTGCCAGTAGCCTCGGGACAGCCTACGAGCAGTACTTC.

The chain combines TRBV9 with TRBJ2-3; weak D call: TRBD2 (5 bases). Germline V gene data show CDR1 as SGDLS and CDR2 as YYNGEE. CDR3 length: 13 amino acids. V lost 5 bases and J lost 0, with 7 bases in between. The CDR3 loop is CASREVSTDTQYF. The CDR3 nucleotides are TGTGCCAGCAGGGAGGTCAGCACAGATACGCAGTATTTT. Combining the CDR3 with reference TRBV9 and TRBJ2-3 gives the whole variable domain DSGVTQTPKHLITATGQRVTLRCSPRSGDLSVYWYQQSLDQGLQFLIQYYNGEERAKGNILERFSAQQFPDLHSELNLSSLELGDSALYFCASREVSTDTQYFGPGTRLTVL.

The J gene is TRBJ1-1, the V gene TRBV3-1 (or the pseudogene TRBV3-2), with a possible D match to TRBD1 (6 bases). V lost 0 bases, J lost 0 bases, and 11 bases lay in between. Germline V gene lookup returns CDR1 LGHDT and CDR2 YNNKEL (reference sequence). The CDR3 runs 16 residues. CDR3 sequence: CASSQETGSMNTEAFF. The CDR3 coding sequence is TGTGCCAGCAGCCAAGAAACAGGGAGTATGAACACTGAAGCTTTCTTT.

The chain uses TRBV5-4 and TRBJ1-2; no clear D gene. The length of the CDR3 is 13 residues. CDR1 SGHNT and CDR2 YYREEE come from the germline V gene (reference sequence). V was pared by 0 bases and J by 4 bases, with 7 bases between. Here the CDR3 reads CASSLDSFYGYTF. The CDR3 nucleotides are TGTGCCAGCAGCTTGGACAGCTTCTATGGCTACACCTTC.

This chain uses TRBV6-6 with TRBJ1-3; D not resolved. CDR1 and CDR2 from the germline V gene are MNHNY and SVGAGI (reference sequence). The CDR3 is 16 residues long. The V and J ends lost 6 bases and 0 bases respectively, with 15 bases between them. CDR3 amino acids: CASREQNQISGNTIYF. CDR3 nucleotides: TGTGCCAGCAGGGAACAGAACCAGATCTCTGGAAACACCATATATTTT.

The rearrangement uses TRBV2 and TRBJ2-7; possibly TRBD2 for D (7 bases). Deletions cut 0 bases from V and 6 bases from J, with 15 bases between. The germline CDR1 and CDR2 sequences are SNHLY and FYNNEI. The CDR3 has 15 residues. The CDR3 protein is CASSEARGQVGEQYF. Written as DNA, the CDR3 is TGTGCCAGCAGTGAAGCGCGGGGGCAGGTGGGCGAGCAGTACTTC.

This clone was observed once. The chain joins TRBV5-8 to TRBJ1-3; a weak D match, TRBD1 (6 bases). CDR1 SGHTS and CDR2 YDEGEE come from the germline V gene. The CDR3 consists of 15 residues. V was shortened by 3 bases and J by 2 bases, with 12 bases between the two germline ends. The CDR3 reads CASSSGQFAGNTIYF. The DNA of the CDR3 is TGTGCCAGCAGCTCGGGACAATTCGCTGGAAACACCATATATTTT.

The V and J genes are TRBV11-3 and TRBJ1-1, with D perhaps TRBD1 (5 bases). Between the trimmed V and J ends, which lost 4 bases and 6 bases, there was a span of 15 bases. Germline V gives CDR1 SGHNT, CDR2 YENEEA. This CDR3 comprises 14 residues. CDR3 amino acids: CASSSGGGRAEAFF. The CDR3 DNA reads TGTGCCAGCAGCTCCGGGGGAGGGAGAGCTGAAGCTTTCTTT. Complete variable domain (other parts from reference TRBV11-3 and TRBJ1-1): EAGVVQSPRYKIIEKKQPVAFWCNPISGHNTLYWYLQNLGQGPELLIRYENEEAVDDSQLPKDRFSAERLKGVDSTLKIQPAELGDSAVYLCASSSGGGRAEAFFGQGTRLTVV.

The chain couples TRBV19 to TRBJ1-3, with 9 bases aligning to TRBD1. Germline values: CDR1 LNHDA, CDR2 SQIVND (reference sequence). The CDR3 runs 14 residues. The ends lost 7 bases at V and 5 bases at J; junction bases unmatched: 6. In DNA form, the CDR3 reads TGTGCCAGTAAAACCACAGGGGGCCGAAACACCATATATTTT. It codes for CASKTTGGRNTIYF.

This clone was seen just once. This chain uses TRBV25-1 with TRBJ1-1, with 7 bases fitting TRBD1. The CDR3 runs to 16 residues. After removal of 0 bases from V and 1 base from J, the junction contained 5 bases not matched to a gene. CDR1 is MGHDK and CDR2 is SYGVNS in the germline V gene. The CDR3 DNA is TGTGCCAGCAGTGAATATGGCAGGGGGACGAACACTGAAGCTTTCTTT. It translates to CASSEYGRGTNTEAFF.

The rearrangement links TRBV11-2 to TRBJ1-1, with D unresolved. Trimming pared 1 base from V and 10 bases from J, leaving 19 bases between. The germline V gene has CDR1 SGHAT and CDR2 FQNNGV. The CDR3 loop spans 15 amino acids. CDR3 sequence reads: CASSLGRVTSHGAFF. CDR3 nucleotides: TGTGCCAGCAGCTTAGGAAGAGTTACTTCCCACGGAGCTTTCTTT. Full variable domain (missing parts from reference TRBV11-2 and TRBJ1-1): EAGVAQSPRYKIIEKRQSVAFWCNPISGHATLYWYQQILGQGPKLLIQFQNNGVVDDSQLPKDRFSAERLKGVDSTLKIQPAKLEDSAVYLCASSLGRVTSHGAFFGQGTRLTVV.

The rearrangement links TRBV19 to TRBJ2-5; D call uncertain. From germline, CDR1 is LNHDA and CDR2 SQIVND (reference sequence). The CDR3 consists of 13 residues. V shed 6 bases and J shed 2 bases, with 10 bases lying between them. CDR3 DNA: TGTGCCAGTAGCCCTGACAATCAAGAGACCCAGTACTTC. This encodes CASSPDNQETQYF.

V usage is TRBV6-1 and J usage is TRBJ1-5; TRBD1 matches 10 bases. This CDR3 contains 16 residues. CDR1 and CDR2 (germline): MNHNS, SASEGT. Trimming removed 4 bases from V and 6 bases from J; junction bases left unmatched: 9. The CDR3 here is CASSGVRDRGSQPQHF. Written as DNA, the CDR3 is TGTGCCAGCAGTGGGGTAAGGGACAGGGGATCTCAGCCCCAGCATTTT.

V and J are TRBV5-6 and TRBJ2-2; 9 bases match TRBD1. The junction had 11 bases not matched to a gene; V was cut back by 4 bases and J by 7 bases. In germline, CDR1 is SGHDT, CDR2 YYEEEE. The CDR3 extends over 16 amino acids. CDR3: CASSETGGAINGELFF. In nucleotides, the CDR3 is TGTGCCAGCAGCGAAACAGGGGGCGCTATTAACGGGGAGCTGTTTTTT.

This clone was seen a single time. The chain employs TRBV28 and TRBJ2-1; 10 nucleotides agree with TRBD2. Looked up from germline, CDR1 is MDHEN and CDR2 is SYDVKM. With V trimmed by 3 bases and J by 7 bases, 9 bases remained unmatched. The CDR3 contains 16 residues. This chain's CDR3 is CASSLLAGGTGNEQFF. The CDR3 coding sequence is TGTGCCAGCAGTTTGTTAGCGGGAGGAACTGGGAATGAGCAGTTCTTC.

The CDR3 nucleotides read TGTGCCAGCAAAGACAGGCACTATGGCTACACCTTC. Its protein product is CASKDRHYGYTF. The chain has TRBV6-5 and TRBJ1-2, with a tentative D call TRBD1 (6 bases). CDR1 is MNHEY, CDR2 SVGAGI, per germline. The V gene lost 7 bases and the J gene lost 3 bases, with 9 bases spanning the gap. CDR3 length: 12 amino acids.

The V and J genes are TRBV19 and TRBJ1-6, with TRBD1 as a possible D gene (6 bases). Trimming left V 4 bases short and J 7 bases short, with 17 bases between. Germline V CDR1 and CDR2: LNHDA, SQIVND (reference sequence). The CDR3 is 16 residues long. CDR3 amino acids: CASSTPGGRMNSPLHF. The CDR3, as DNA: TGTGCCAGTAGTACCCCGGGGGGCAGGATGAATTCACCCCTCCACTTT.

The J gene is TRBJ1-4, the V gene TRBV7-9, with D perhaps matching TRBD1 (5 bases). The CDR3 has 14 residues. CDR1 is SEHNR, CDR2 FQNEAQ, per germline (reference sequence). Trimming removed 1 base at V and 6 bases at J, with 9 bases between. The CDR3 spells CASSLDGGDEKLFF. In DNA form, the CDR3 reads TGTGCCAGCAGCTTAGACGGGGGGGATGAAAAACTGTTTTTT.

J is TRBJ2-1 and V is TRBV5-4; 10 nucleotides match TRBD2. This CDR3 region has 17 residues. Trimming removed 2 bases from V and 7 bases from J; junction bases left unmatched: 12. The germline V gene encodes CDR1 SGHNT and CDR2 YYREEE (reference sequence). The CDR3 coding sequence is TGTGCCAGCAGCTTTACAGTGCTAGCGGGAGTTTTAAATGAGCAGTTCTTC. Amino acid sequence: CASSFTVLAGVLNEQFF.

The chain combines TRBV6-6 with TRBJ2-1, with 15 bases that match TRBD2. Germline values: CDR1 MNHNY, CDR2 SVGAGI (reference sequence). The CDR3 contains 17 residues. Trimming cost V 5 bases and J 2 bases; bases outside gene matches: 4. This chain's CDR3 is CASSRTSGGGTYNEQFF. CDR3 in DNA: TGTGCCAGCAGTCGGACTAGCGGGGGGGGGACCTACAATGAGCAGTTCTTC.

The CDR3 bases are TGCGCCAGCAGTGATAAGGGACAGGGCTCCTACAATGAGCAGTTCTTC. Protein: CASSDKGQGSYNEQFF. The V call is TRBV10-1, the J call TRBJ2-1; 9 positions agree with TRBD1. The germline V gene has CDR1 WNHNN and CDR2 SYGVQD (reference sequence). V trimming: 3 bases; J trimming: 0 bases; junction bases outside the gene matches: 3. This CDR3 has 16 residues.

This chain links TRBV15 with TRBJ2-5, with 7 nucleotides matching TRBD2. Looked up from germline, CDR1 is LNHNV and CDR2 is YYDKDF (reference sequence). There are 16 residues in the CDR3. Losses at the gene ends were 0 bases for V and 2 bases for J; bases not matched to a gene: 6. Here the CDR3 DNA reads TGTGCCACCAGCAGAGAAGGGGTTAGCGGGCAAGAGACCCAGTACTTC. This encodes CATSREGVSGQETQYF. The whole variable domain, filled in from reference TRBV15 and TRBJ2-5, reads DAMVIQNPRYQVTQFGKPVTLSCSQTLNHNVMYWYQQKSSQAPKLLFHYYDKDFNNEADTPDNFQSRRPNTSFCFLDIRSPGLGDTAMYLCATSREGVSGQETQYFGPGTRLLVL.

This chain connects TRBV12-5 to TRBJ2-1; possibly TRBD2 for D (6 bases). Trimming took 2 bases from V and 1 from J, leaving 12 bases between them. CDR1 is LGHNT, CDR2 FRNRAP, per germline. The CDR3 totals 16 residues. The CDR3 is CASGLWAGPSYNEQFF. The CDR3 bases are TGTGCTAGTGGTTTGTGGGCGGGACCTTCCTACAATGAGCAGTTCTTC.

The chain links TRBV10-2 to TRBJ2-1; 9 positions agree with TRBD2. The V gene end was trimmed by 0 bases and the J gene end by 6 bases; junction bases not matched to a gene: 9. Per the germline V gene, CDR1 is WSHSY and CDR2 is SAAADI. The CDR3 has 17 amino acids. The CDR3 DNA reads TGCGCCAGCAGTGAGTCTGGGCTAGCGGGATTCCCCAATGAGCAGTTCTTC. Its protein product is CASSESGLAGFPNEQFF.

The genes are TRBV18 and TRBJ2-1; 10 bases align to TRBD2. The germline V gene encodes CDR1 KGHSH and CDR2 LQKENI. This CDR3 comprises 17 residues. The ends lost 4 bases at V and 5 bases at J; junction bases unmatched: 11. CDR3 sequence: CASSQTTSLAGDNEQFF. As DNA, the CDR3 is TGTGCCAGCTCACAAACCACGTCGCTAGCGGGGGACAATGAGCAGTTCTTC.

The chain links TRBV19 to TRBJ1-5, with 7 bases fitting TRBD1. Germline trimming cut 10 bases from V and 5 bases from J; bases unmatched to any gene: 8. Per the germline V gene, CDR1 is LNHDA and CDR2 is SQIVND (reference sequence). This CDR3 region has 13 residues. CDR3 loop: CATRQGPHQPQHF. CDR3 nucleotide sequence: TGTGCCACCCGACAGGGTCCCCATCAGCCCCAGCATTTT. Complete variable domain (other parts from reference TRBV19 and TRBJ1-5): DGGITQSPKYLFRKEGQNVTLSCEQNLNHDAMYWYRQDPGQGLRLIYYSQIVNDFQKGDIAEGYSVSREKKESFPLTVTSAQKNPTAFYLCATRQGPHQPQHFGDGTRLSIL.

In its sample, this clone was seen once. The chain is built from TRBV7-9 and TRBJ2-3; 9 bases are shared with TRBD2. The V gene end was trimmed by 5 bases and the J gene end by 6 bases; junction bases not matched to a gene: 12. The CDR3 totals 16 residues. Germline V gene sequence: CDR1 SEHNR, CDR2 FQNEAQ (reference sequence). CDR3 nucleotides: TGTGCCAGCAGCAATGATGCGGGAGGGCCATGGGATACGCAGTATTTT. Its protein is CASSNDAGGPWDTQYF.

The chain joins TRBV5-4 to TRBJ2-5; 11 bases are shared with TRBD2. The V and J ends lost 3 bases and 3 bases, in that order; junction bases with no gene match: 4. From germline, CDR1 is SGHNT and CDR2 YYREEE (reference sequence). The CDR3 is 15 residues long. CDR3 nucleotide sequence: TGTGCCAGCAGCTCGTCGACTAGCGGGAAAGAGACCCAGTACTTC. Translating gives CASSSSTSGKETQYF.

The V call is TRBV3-1 (or the pseudogene TRBV3-2), the J call TRBJ2-1; 7 positions agree with TRBD2. Germline values: CDR1 LGHDT, CDR2 YNNKEL (reference sequence). The J segment lost 6 bases and the V segment lost 2 bases, leaving 7 bases of the junction unmatched. The CDR3 sequence is 15 residues long. CDR3 sequence (DNA): TGTGCCAGCAGCCAATTTCTAGCGGAGCTCAATGAGCAGTTCTTC. The encoded protein is CASSQFLAELNEQFF.

This clone has only one observation. This chain connects TRBV19 to TRBJ1-2, with D tentatively TRBD1 (6 bases). The germline V and J ends were trimmed by 6 bases and 6 bases, with 8 bases remaining between them. The CDR3 length is 11 residues. CDR1 is LNHDA and CDR2 is SQIVND in the germline V gene (reference sequence). The chain's CDR3 is CASRQGHGYTF. CDR3 coding DNA: TGTGCCAGTAGACAGGGCCATGGCTACACCTTC. The complete variable domain, with remaining parts taken from reference TRBV19 and TRBJ1-2, reads DGGITQSPKYLFRKEGQNVTLSCEQNLNHDAMYWYRQDPGQGLRLIYYSQIVNDFQKGDIAEGYSVSREKKESFPLTVTSAQKNPTAFYLCASRQGHGYTFGSGTRLTVV.